This is a list of T cell receptor beta chains from one sample in a study of cytomegalovirus exposure and HLA in healthy donors. Only in-frame clones appear in the TCRdb table, and some are missing; sequencing was by immunoSEQ multiplex PCR. The table lists approximately 210,000 clones, around 79% of them singletons. Sequencing was carried out using PBMCs. These receptor sequences come from a male donor in good health and CMV-seropositive. Each CDR3 is given with its conserved first and last residue. The D gene is left open where the match is weak. Clone size is given for some rows only: seen once, a few or many times, or a class if the clone is expanded.

len | abundance | j_gene | d_gene | v_gene | CDR3aa | CDR3nt
16 | NA | TRBJ2-2 | TRBD2 | TRBV2 | CASSDGPGGGTGELFF | TGTGCCAGCAGTGACGGCCCCGGGGGGGGCACCGGGGAGCTGTTTTTT
14 | NA | TRBJ2-1 | TRBD2 | TRBV29-1 | CSVSSGGLVNEQFF | TGCAGCGTTTCTAGCGGGGGGTTAGTAAATGAGCAGTTCTTC
15 | NA | TRBJ2-1 | NA | TRBV6-5 | CASSYLPSVYNEQFF | TGTGCCAGCAGTTACTTACCTAGCGTCTACAATGAGCAGTTCTTC
13 | NA | TRBJ2-5 | TRBD2 | TRBV5-5 | CASRTSGEETQYF | TGTGCCAGCAGGACTAGCGGGGAAGAGACCCAGTACTTC
16 | few | TRBJ2-7 | TRBD2 | TRBV9 | CASSVGLAGNLGEQYF | TGTGCCAGCAGCGTAGGGCTAGCGGGGAACCTCGGGGAGCAGTACTTC
11 | NA | TRBJ1-2 | NA | TRBV28 | CASSSDYGYTF | TGTGCCAGCAGTTCAGACTATGGCTACACCTTC
12 | few | TRBJ1-2 | TRBD1 | TRBV5-5 | CASSSGTGGYTF | TGTGCCAGCAGCTCAGGGACAGGTGGCTACACCTTC
14 | NA | TRBJ2-1 | NA | TRBV5-6 | CASSDSTGTNEQFF | TGTGCCAGCAGCGATAGTACAGGGACGAATGAGCAGTTCTTC
15 | once | TRBJ2-7 | NA | TRBV18 | CASSTDRGKHYEQYF | TGTGCCAGCTCAACGGACAGAGGTAAACATTACGAGCAGTACTTC
16 | once | TRBJ1-1 | TRBD1 | TRBV4-2 | CASSSQGALGNTEAFF | TGTGCCAGCAGCTCCCAGGGGGCCCTAGGTAACACTGAAGCTTTCTTT
14 | NA | TRBJ1-1 | NA | TRBV7-2 | CASSGRQWSTEAFF | TGTGCCAGCAGCGGACGACAGTGGAGCACTGAAGCTTTCTTT
16 | NA | TRBJ2-5 | TRBD2 | TRBV27 | CASSTRLAESKETQYF | TGTGCCAGCAGTACTAGACTAGCGGAGTCCAAAGAGACCCAGTACTTC
15 | NA | TRBJ2-7 | TRBD1 | TRBV7-2 | CASSFGDRGYYEQYF | TGTGCCAGCAGCTTTGGGGACAGGGGATATTACGAGCAGTACTTC
14 | NA | TRBJ1-2 | TRBD1 | TRBV5-8 | CASSPGTGASGYTF | TGTGCCAGCAGCCCTGGGACAGGGGCTTCTGGCTACACCTTC
14 | NA | TRBJ2-7 | NA | TRBV19 | CASSLEAGSLEQYF | TGTGCCAGCTCCCTGGAGGCCGGTTCTCTCGAGCAGTACTTC
15 | NA | TRBJ1-5 | NA | TRBV28 | CAGRPHQAPYQPQHF | TGTGCCGGGCGCCCCCACCAGGCGCCTTATCAGCCCCAGCATTTT
12 | NA | TRBJ1-1 | NA | TRBV28 | CASSLLAAGAFF | TGTGCCAGCAGTTTGTTGGCGGCCGGGGCTTTCTTT
15 | NA | TRBJ2-1 | NA | TRBV5-1 | CASSQDRPSYNEQFF | TGCGCCAGCAGCCAAGACAGGCCCTCCTACAATGAGCAGTTCTTC
15 | once | TRBJ2-7 | NA | TRBV4-3 | CASSQSPGLIYEQYF | TGCGCCAGCAGCCAATCCCCGGGACTGATCTACGAGCAGTACTTC
14 | NA | TRBJ1-1 | NA | TRBV9 | CASSVGGEGTEAFF | TGTGCCAGCAGCGTAGGAGGGGAGGGCACTGAAGCTTTCTTT
14 | once | TRBJ2-7 | TRBD2 | TRBV5-5 | CASSREGKTYEQYF | TGTGCCAGCAGCCGGGAGGGGAAAACCTACGAGCAGTACTTC
15 | NA | TRBJ1-4 | TRBD1 | TRBV30 | CAWSAMDRQGEKLFF | TGTGCCTGGAGTGCGATGGACAGGCAGGGAGAAAAACTGTTTTTT
12 | NA | TRBJ2-3 | NA | TRBV5-1 | CASSSAGDTQYF | TGCGCCAGCAGTTCCGCGGGAGATACGCAGTATTTT
15 | NA | TRBJ2-5 | TRBD2 | TRBV9 | CASSVATSVGETQYF | TGTGCCAGCAGCGTAGCCACTAGCGTGGGAGAGACCCAGTACTTC
16 | NA | TRBJ2-2 | TRBD2 | TRBV4-3 | CASRRGLAENTGELFF | TGCGCCAGCCGCCGGGGCCTAGCGGAGAACACCGGGGAGCTGTTTTTT
13 | once | TRBJ2-7 | NA | TRBV5-1 | CASSLDIRGEQYF | TGCGCCAGCAGCTTGGACATCCGGGGCGAGCAGTACTTC
14 | NA | TRBJ2-3 | NA | TRBV5-1 | CASSLGVGTDTQYF | TGCGCCAGCAGCTTAGGAGTCGGCACAGATACGCAGTATTTT
16 | NA | TRBJ2-7 | NA | TRBV4-1 | CASSQEDDGAGYEQYF | TGCGCCAGCAGCCAAGAGGATGACGGAGCGGGCTACGAGCAGTACTTC
15 | NA | TRBJ1-5 | NA | TRBV18 | CASSPPGRSNQPQHF | TGTGCCAGCTCACCACCGGGGCGAAGCAATCAGCCCCAGCATTTT
13 | NA | TRBJ2-7 | TRBD2 | TRBV15 | CAVSGRSSYEQYF | TGTGCCGTTAGCGGGAGGAGCTCCTACGAGCAGTACTTC
16 | NA | TRBJ2-1 | TRBD2 | TRBV9 | CASSVPIGREPYEQFF | TGTGCCAGCAGCGTACCGATAGGGCGGGAGCCCTACGAGCAGTTCTTC
15 | few | TRBJ2-6 | NA | TRBV4-3 | CASSQRAVGANVLTF | TGCGCCAGCAGCCAGCGGGCAGTCGGGGCCAACGTCCTGACTTTC
14 | NA | TRBJ1-1 | NA | TRBV9 | CASSVAAGKTEAFF | TGTGCCAGCAGCGTAGCTGCGGGAAAAACTGAAGCTTTCTTT
16 | NA | TRBJ2-3 | TRBD2 | TRBV11-2 | CASSLGTSGPTDTQYF | TGTGCCAGCAGCTTAGGGACTAGTGGCCCCACAGATACGCAGTATTTT
17 | NA | TRBJ2-2 | TRBD1 | TRBV4-3 | CASSQDHSRQGAGELFF | TGCGCCAGCAGCCAAGATCATTCGCGGCAGGGGGCAGGGGAGCTGTTTTTT
16 | NA | TRBJ2-7 | TRBD2 | TRBV9 | CASSVGGASGTYEQYF | TGTGCCAGCAGCGTAGGAGGGGCTAGCGGGACCTACGAGCAGTACTTC
15 | NA | TRBJ2-7 | TRBD2 | TRBV6-1 | CASSGAGGFSYEQYF | TGTGCCAGCAGTGGGGCGGGGGGCTTCTCCTACGAGCAGTACTTC
14 | NA | TRBJ1-2 | NA | TRBV15 | CATSRDWGQDGYTF | TGTGCCACCAGCAGAGATTGGGGCCAGGATGGCTACACCTTC
16 | NA | TRBJ1-2 | TRBD1 | TRBV28 | CASSLKRAGGVYGYTF | TGTGCCAGCAGTTTGAAGAGGGCAGGGGGCGTCTATGGCTACACCTTC
12 | once | TRBJ2-7 | NA | TRBV19 | CANWTRTYEQYF | TGTGCCAACTGGACACGAACCTACGAGCAGTACTTC
13 | NA | TRBJ1-2 | NA | TRBV14 | CASSQDTGYGYTF | TGTGCCAGCAGCCAAGATACAGGCTATGGCTACACCTTC
12 | NA | TRBJ1-3 | NA | TRBV10-3 | CASHGSGNTIYF | TGTGCCAGCCATGGCTCGGGAAACACCATATATTTT
14 | NA | TRBJ1-1 | TRBD1 | TRBV27 | CASSFNLRGVEAFF | TGTGCCAGCAGTTTTAATCTCAGGGGGGTTGAAGCTTTCTTT
15 | NA | TRBJ2-7 | NA | TRBV7-9 | CASSLRGPTSYEQYF | TGTGCCAGCAGCCTCAGGGGACCTACCTCCTACGAGCAGTACTTC
15 | NA | TRBJ1-4 | NA | TRBV18 | CASSPYPPTGEKLFF | TGTGCCAGCTCACCGTATCCCCCCACAGGGGAAAAACTGTTTTTT
16 | NA | TRBJ2-3 | TRBD2 | TRBV30 | CASSSGRARGRDTQYF | TGTGCCTCATCTAGCGGGAGGGCCCGTGGGAGAGATACGCAGTATTTT